Given below is one T cell receptor (beta chain) in context. The antigen is unknown. These data are taken from a study of blood T cells in healthy people across ages. Study results and limitations: Samples with more naive T cells showed higher observed beta diversity. Roughly linear age-related decline in beta diversity appeared, significant by age around 40.

In germline, CDR1 is MGHDK, CDR2 SYGVNS. The CDR3 spans 14 residues. Trimming pared 0 bases from V and 4 bases from J, leaving 9 bases between. A second roughly 6 to 12 cycle PCR used barcoded and J-beta primers. TCRdb redid the calling of the 5' RACE reads with MiXCR, one entry per CDR3 protein. The repertoire holds more than 700,000 distinct CDR3 sequences, with 53% as singletons. Each donor supplied ten milliliters of peripheral blood. Sequenced sample: blood. V gene TRBV25-1 combines with J gene TRBJ2-5; D uncertain. This clonotype was obtained from an elderly man in good health. CDR3 coding DNA: TGTGCCAGCAGTGAATATGGCCCGAGAGAGACCCAGTACTTC. This encodes CASSEYGPRETQYF.